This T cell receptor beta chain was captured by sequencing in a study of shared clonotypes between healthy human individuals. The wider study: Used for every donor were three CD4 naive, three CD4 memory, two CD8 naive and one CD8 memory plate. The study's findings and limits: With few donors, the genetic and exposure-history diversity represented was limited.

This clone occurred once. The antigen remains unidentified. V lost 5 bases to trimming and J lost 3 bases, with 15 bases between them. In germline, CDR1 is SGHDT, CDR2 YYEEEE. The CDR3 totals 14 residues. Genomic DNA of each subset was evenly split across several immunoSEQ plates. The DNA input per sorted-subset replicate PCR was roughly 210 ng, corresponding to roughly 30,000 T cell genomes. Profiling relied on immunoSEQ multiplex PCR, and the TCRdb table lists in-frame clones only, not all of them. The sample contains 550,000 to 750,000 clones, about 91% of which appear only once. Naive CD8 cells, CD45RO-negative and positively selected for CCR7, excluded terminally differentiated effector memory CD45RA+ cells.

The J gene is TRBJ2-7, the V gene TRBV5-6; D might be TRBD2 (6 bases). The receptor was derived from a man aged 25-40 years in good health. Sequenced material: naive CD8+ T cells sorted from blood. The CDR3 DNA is TGTGCCAGCAGTTTTAGCGGAAGATACTACGAGCAGTACTTC. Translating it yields CASSFSGRYYEQYF.